These T cell receptor beta chains were read from a single sample in a study of human T cells and chemical hapten exposure. TCRdb re-called the RACE reads with MiXCR, one entry per CDR3 protein. The table includes roughly 360,000 distinct CDR3 sequences, 4% to 5.5% detected once. The sample consisted of whole blood, taken in connection with sensitization to the hapten diphenylcyclopropenone (DPC). The receptors shown here come from a woman in her forties or fifties with alopecia areata. Some clones in this sample may be carry-over from other donors' samples. CDR3s include the opening cysteine and the closing phenylalanine or tryptophan. A D gene is named only where the DNA matches it firmly. The size field is filled for only some rows; it gives once, few, many or a size class.

d_gene: -
j_gene: TRBJ2-3
abundance: few
v_gene: TRBV25-1
CDR3aa: CASSSSHTQYF
CDR3nt: TGTGCCAGCAGTTCCAGCCATACGCAGTATTTT

d_gene: TRBD2
j_gene: TRBJ2-3
abundance: many
v_gene: TRBV28
CDR3aa: CASSMAGGSTDTQYF
CDR3nt: TGTGCCAGCAGTATGGCGGGAGGTAGCACAGATACGCAGTATTTT

d_gene: -
j_gene: TRBJ2-3
abundance: many
v_gene: TRBV10-3
CDR3aa: CAISESGGVTDTQYF
CDR3nt: TGTGCCATCAGTGAGTCCGGGGGAGTGACAGATACGCAGTATTTT

d_gene: TRBD2
j_gene: TRBJ2-5
abundance: -
v_gene: TRBV5-1
CDR3aa: CASRSGLAVQETQYF
CDR3nt: TGCGCCAGCAGATCTGGACTAGCGGTCCAAGAGACCCAGTACTTC

d_gene: TRBD2
j_gene: TRBJ2-7
abundance: few
v_gene: TRBV7-2
CDR3aa: CASSPPGLAVSYEQYF
CDR3nt: TGTGCCAGCAGCCCGCCGGGACTAGCGGTCTCCTACGAGCAGTACTTC

d_gene: -
j_gene: TRBJ2-1
abundance: few
v_gene: TRBV7-9
CDR3aa: CASSLGDGESRDEQFF
CDR3nt: TGTGCCAGCAGCTTAGGGGACGGGGAGTCTAGGGATGAGCAGTTCTTC

d_gene: -
j_gene: TRBJ2-3
abundance: many
v_gene: TRBV5-1
CDR3aa: CASSLKEGSGADTQYF
CDR3nt: TGCGCCAGCAGCTTGAAGGAGGGCTCCGGGGCGGATACGCAGTATTTT

d_gene: TRBD2
j_gene: TRBJ2-1
abundance: -
v_gene: TRBV27
CDR3aa: CATRLAGGLIEQFF
CDR3nt: TGTGCCACAAGACTAGCGGGAGGGCTGATTGAGCAGTTCTTC

d_gene: TRBD1
j_gene: TRBJ2-1
abundance: many
v_gene: TRBV13
CDR3aa: CASSTGTGFGEQFF
CDR3nt: TGTGCCAGCAGCACCGGGACAGGGTTCGGGGAGCAGTTCTTC

d_gene: -
j_gene: TRBJ2-7
abundance: many
v_gene: TRBV7-2
CDR3aa: CASSPGNYEQYF
CDR3nt: TGTGCCAGCAGTCCGGGGAACTACGAGCAGTACTTC

d_gene: TRBD1
j_gene: TRBJ1-3
abundance: many
v_gene: TRBV10-3
CDR3aa: CAISESRQGTHLGNTIYF
CDR3nt: TGTGCCATCAGTGAGTCTCGACAGGGGACACATTTGGGAAACACCATATATTTT

d_gene: TRBD1
j_gene: TRBJ2-5
abundance: many
v_gene: TRBV5-1
CDR3aa: CASSFGQGIQETQYF
CDR3nt: TGCGCCAGCAGCTTCGGACAGGGGATCCAAGAGACCCAGTACTTC

d_gene: -
j_gene: TRBJ1-2
abundance: many
v_gene: TRBV5-4
CDR3aa: CACSSSANYGYTF
CDR3nt: TGTGCCTGCTCCTCCTCAGCTAACTATGGCTACACCTTC

d_gene: TRBD1
j_gene: TRBJ1-2
abundance: many
v_gene: TRBV9
CDR3aa: CASSPGQGANYGYTF
CDR3nt: TGTGCCAGCAGCCCAGGACAGGGGGCGAACTATGGCTACACCTTC

d_gene: TRBD2
j_gene: TRBJ2-7
abundance: -
v_gene: TRBV20-1
CDR3aa: CSARVVAGVYEQYF
CDR3nt: TGCAGTGCTAGAGTAGTAGCGGGAGTCTACGAGCAGTACTTC

d_gene: -
j_gene: TRBJ1-1
abundance: few
v_gene: TRBV20-1
CDR3aa: CSARFGVTNTEAFF
CDR3nt: TGCAGTGCTAGATTTGGGGTAACGAACACTGAAGCTTTCTTT

d_gene: TRBD1
j_gene: TRBJ1-5
abundance: many
v_gene: TRBV5-1
CDR3aa: CASSGGQDCGLNQPQHF
CDR3nt: TGCGCCAGCAGCGGGGGACAGGACTGCGGGTTGAATCAGCCCCAGCATTTT

d_gene: TRBD1
j_gene: TRBJ1-2
abundance: few
v_gene: TRBV7-2
CDR3aa: CASSLAGQGQNYGYTF
CDR3nt: TGTGCCAGCAGCTTAGCGGGACAGGGACAGAACTATGGCTACACCTTC

d_gene: -
j_gene: TRBJ1-1
abundance: -
v_gene: TRBV6-6
CDR3aa: CASSQSRDTEAFF
CDR3nt: TGTGCCAGCAGCCAGTCTAGGGATACTGAAGCTTTCTTT

d_gene: TRBD2
j_gene: TRBJ2-3
abundance: -
v_gene: TRBV6-2/TRBV6-3
CDR3aa: CASSSLTSAGGDTDTQYF
CDR3nt: TGTGCCAGCAGTTCCTTAACGTCGGCGGGAGGGGACACAGATACGCAGTATTTT

d_gene: -
j_gene: TRBJ1-5
abundance: many
v_gene: TRBV12-3/TRBV12-4
CDR3aa: CASSFEGRNGNQPQHF
CDR3nt: TGTGCCAGCAGTTTTGAAGGGCGTAATGGCAATCAGCCCCAGCATTTT

d_gene: -
j_gene: TRBJ1-2
abundance: many
v_gene: TRBV4-1
CDR3aa: CASSSYPTDRDYGYTF
CDR3nt: TGCGCCAGCAGCTCATATCCAACGGACAGAGACTATGGCTACACCTTC

d_gene: -
j_gene: TRBJ2-3
abundance: few
v_gene: TRBV7-3
CDR3aa: CASSYGQITDTQYF
CDR3nt: TGTGCCAGCAGCTACGGACAGATCACAGATACGCAGTATTTT

d_gene: -
j_gene: TRBJ2-7
abundance: many
v_gene: TRBV6-2/TRBV6-3
CDR3aa: CASSYSKTVSSYEQYF
CDR3nt: TGTGCCAGCAGTTACTCGAAAACGGTCAGCTCCTACGAGCAGTACTTC

d_gene: -
j_gene: TRBJ2-5
abundance: many
v_gene: TRBV6-5
CDR3aa: CASTTLATETQYF
CDR3nt: TGTGCCAGCACCACTTTAGCGACGGAGACCCAGTACTTC

d_gene: TRBD1
j_gene: TRBJ2-5
abundance: -
v_gene: TRBV7-2
CDR3aa: CASSLDQGARQTQYF
CDR3nt: TGTGCCAGCAGCTTAGATCAGGGGGCGAGGCAGACCCAGTACTTC

d_gene: -
j_gene: TRBJ1-4
abundance: many
v_gene: TRBV27
CDR3aa: CASSTLAYATNEKLFF
CDR3nt: TGTGCCAGCAGCACCCTGGCGTATGCAACTAATGAAAAACTGTTTTTT

d_gene: TRBD1
j_gene: TRBJ1-5
abundance: many
v_gene: TRBV6-1
CDR3aa: CASRVQGGNQPQHF
CDR3nt: TGTGCCAGCAGGGTACAGGGGGGTAATCAGCCCCAGCATTTT

d_gene: -
j_gene: TRBJ2-2
abundance: many
v_gene: TRBV18
CDR3aa: CASSPSAVAGELFF
CDR3nt: TGTGCCAGCTCACCGTCCGCGGTCGCCGGGGAGCTGTTTTTT

d_gene: TRBD2
j_gene: TRBJ2-1
abundance: many
v_gene: TRBV18
CDR3aa: CASSEAGDAMNEQFF
CDR3nt: TGTGCCAGCTCGGAGGCGGGAGACGCGATGAATGAGCAGTTCTTC

d_gene: -
j_gene: TRBJ1-2
abundance: many
v_gene: TRBV6-5
CDR3aa: CASSRPTSGRFYGYTF
CDR3nt: TGTGCCAGCAGCCGGCCGACTTCAGGGAGATTCTATGGCTACACCTTC

d_gene: -
j_gene: TRBJ2-7
abundance: -
v_gene: TRBV7-6
CDR3aa: CASSYNQGYEQYF
CDR3nt: TGTGCCAGCAGCTATAATCAGGGGTACGAGCAGTACTTC

d_gene: TRBD1
j_gene: TRBJ2-7
abundance: -
v_gene: TRBV6-5
CDR3aa: CASRQGQGSSYEQYF
CDR3nt: TGTGCCAGCAGGCAGGGACAGGGGAGCTCCTACGAGCAGTACTTC

d_gene: -
j_gene: TRBJ1-3
abundance: many
v_gene: TRBV4-3
CDR3aa: CASSQDIQTGNTIYF
CDR3nt: TGCGCCAGCAGCCAAGATATTCAGACTGGAAACACCATATATTTT

d_gene: -
j_gene: TRBJ1-2
abundance: -
v_gene: TRBV5-4
CDR3aa: CASSLGAGTNYGYTF
CDR3nt: TGTGCCAGCAGCCTGGGGGCCGGGACTAACTATGGCTACACCTTC

d_gene: -
j_gene: TRBJ2-4
abundance: many
v_gene: TRBV5-4
CDR3aa: CASSLELAKNIQYF
CDR3nt: TGTGCCAGCAGCTTAGAACTAGCCAAAAACATTCAGTACTTC

d_gene: -
j_gene: TRBJ2-3
abundance: -
v_gene: TRBV9
CDR3aa: CASSPGGSIGDTQYF
CDR3nt: TGTGCCAGCAGTCCCGGCGGCTCAATAGGAGATACGCAGTATTTT

d_gene: -
j_gene: TRBJ1-5
abundance: -
v_gene: TRBV9
CDR3aa: CASSVAGYGRPQHF
CDR3nt: TGTGCCAGCAGCGTAGCGGGGTACGGACGGCCCCAGCATTTT

d_gene: -
j_gene: TRBJ1-3
abundance: once
v_gene: TRBV24-1
CDR3aa: CATSDPRPGPSSGNTIYF
CDR3nt: TGTGCCACCAGTGACCCCCGGCCAGGGCCGAGCTCTGGAAACACCATATATTTT

d_gene: TRBD2
j_gene: TRBJ2-7
abundance: many
v_gene: TRBV9
CDR3aa: CASSVGPLLGEGSYEQYF
CDR3nt: TGTGCCAGCAGCGTAGGTCCGCTCCTGGGGGAGGGATCCTACGAGCAGTACTTC

d_gene: -
j_gene: TRBJ2-7
abundance: many
v_gene: TRBV5-6
CDR3aa: CASKRTDAYEQYF
CDR3nt: TGTGCCAGCAAAAGGACGGACGCCTACGAGCAGTACTTC

d_gene: TRBD1
j_gene: TRBJ1-5
abundance: -
v_gene: TRBV12-3/TRBV12-4
CDR3aa: CASTRGSGNQPQHF
CDR3nt: TGTGCCAGCACCAGGGGGTCGGGCAATCAGCCCCAGCATTTT

d_gene: TRBD2
j_gene: TRBJ2-1
abundance: many
v_gene: TRBV5-1
CDR3aa: CASSVARREFDEQFF
CDR3nt: TGCGCCAGCAGCGTCGCGAGGCGGGAGTTCGATGAGCAGTTCTTC

d_gene: -
j_gene: TRBJ2-3
abundance: many
v_gene: TRBV5-1
CDR3aa: CASSFGRAVTDTQYF
CDR3nt: TGCGCCAGCAGCTTTGGTCGGGCCGTCACAGATACGCAGTATTTT

d_gene: -
j_gene: TRBJ1-1
abundance: many
v_gene: TRBV7-2
CDR3aa: CASRAGVGLNTEAFF
CDR3nt: TGTGCCAGCAGAGCAGGGGTCGGCCTGAACACTGAAGCTTTCTTT

d_gene: TRBD2
j_gene: TRBJ2-3
abundance: many
v_gene: TRBV20-1
CDR3aa: CSAGTSGTMGGTDTQYF
CDR3nt: TGCAGTGCCGGGACTAGCGGGACCATGGGGGGCACAGATACGCAGTATTTT

d_gene: TRBD2
j_gene: TRBJ2-7
abundance: many
v_gene: TRBV6-1
CDR3aa: CASSEALLASGRDEQYF
CDR3nt: TGTGCCAGCAGTGAAGCGCTTCTGGCTAGCGGGAGGGACGAGCAGTACTTC

d_gene: TRBD1
j_gene: TRBJ1-5
abundance: many
v_gene: TRBV6-1
CDR3aa: CASSASGSGGVQHF
CDR3nt: TGTGCCAGCAGTGCGAGTGGGTCAGGGGGCGTCCAGCATTTT

d_gene: TRBD1
j_gene: TRBJ2-7
abundance: few
v_gene: TRBV11-2
CDR3aa: CASSPDRGYRYEQYF
CDR3nt: TGTGCCAGCAGCCCCGACAGGGGTTATCGATACGAGCAGTACTTC

d_gene: -
j_gene: TRBJ1-1
abundance: -
v_gene: TRBV20-1
CDR3aa: CSAPHSRSLNTEAFF
CDR3nt: TGCAGTGCTCCCCATAGCAGGAGTTTGAACACTGAAGCTTTCTTT

d_gene: -
j_gene: TRBJ2-1
abundance: -
v_gene: TRBV7-8
CDR3aa: CASSPGGLALYNEQFF
CDR3nt: TGTGCCAGCAGCCCCGGTGGGCTAGCGCTATACAATGAGCAGTTCTTC

d_gene: -
j_gene: TRBJ2-3
abundance: -
v_gene: TRBV29-1
CDR3aa: CSVEDSLQADTQYF
CDR3nt: TGCAGCGTTGAAGATAGTCTACAGGCAGATACGCAGTATTTT

d_gene: -
j_gene: TRBJ1-1
abundance: few
v_gene: TRBV5-1
CDR3aa: CASSFLTGFKMNDTEAFF
CDR3nt: TGCGCCAGCAGCTTCTTAACCGGGTTCAAAATGAATGACACTGAAGCTTTCTTT

d_gene: TRBD2
j_gene: TRBJ2-1
abundance: few
v_gene: TRBV9
CDR3aa: CASSVAGTSIGEQFF
CDR3nt: TGTGCCAGCAGCGTAGCCGGGACTAGCATCGGTGAGCAGTTCTTC